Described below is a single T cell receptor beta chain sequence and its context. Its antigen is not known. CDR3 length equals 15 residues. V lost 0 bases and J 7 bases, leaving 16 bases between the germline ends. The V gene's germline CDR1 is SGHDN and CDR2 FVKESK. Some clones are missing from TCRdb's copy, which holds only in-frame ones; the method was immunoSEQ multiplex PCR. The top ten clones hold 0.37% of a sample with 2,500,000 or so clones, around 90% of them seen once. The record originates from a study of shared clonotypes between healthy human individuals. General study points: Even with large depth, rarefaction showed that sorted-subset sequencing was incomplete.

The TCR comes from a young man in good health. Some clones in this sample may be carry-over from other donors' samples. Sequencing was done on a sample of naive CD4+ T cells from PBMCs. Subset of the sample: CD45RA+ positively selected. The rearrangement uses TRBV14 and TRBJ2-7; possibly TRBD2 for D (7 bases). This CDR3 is CASSQDRGGGREQYF. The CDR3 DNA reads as TGTGCCAGCAGCCAAGATCGAGGGGGGGGGCGGGAGCAGTACTTC.